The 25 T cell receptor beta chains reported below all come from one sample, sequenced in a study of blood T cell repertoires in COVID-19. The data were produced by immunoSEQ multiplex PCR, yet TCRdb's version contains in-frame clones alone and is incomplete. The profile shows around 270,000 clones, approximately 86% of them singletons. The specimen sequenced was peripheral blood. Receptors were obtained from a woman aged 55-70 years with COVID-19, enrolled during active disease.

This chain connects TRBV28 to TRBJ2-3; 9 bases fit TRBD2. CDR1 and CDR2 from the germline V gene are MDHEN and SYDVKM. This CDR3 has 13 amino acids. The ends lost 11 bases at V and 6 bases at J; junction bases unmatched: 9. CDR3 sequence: CAAGGSWRDTQYF. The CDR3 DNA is TGTGCCGCGGGAGGGTCTTGGAGGGATACGCAGTATTTT.

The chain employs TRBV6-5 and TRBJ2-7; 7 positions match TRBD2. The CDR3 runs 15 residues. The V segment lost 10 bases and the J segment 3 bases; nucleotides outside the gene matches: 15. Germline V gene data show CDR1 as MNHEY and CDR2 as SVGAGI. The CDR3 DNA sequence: TGTGCCACCAGCCGGGAGGACGGACTCAACTACGAGCAGTACTTC. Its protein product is CATSREDGLNYEQYF.

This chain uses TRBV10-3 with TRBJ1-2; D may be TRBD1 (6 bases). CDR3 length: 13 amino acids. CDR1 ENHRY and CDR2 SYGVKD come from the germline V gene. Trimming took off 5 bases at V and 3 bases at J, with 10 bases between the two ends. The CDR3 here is CAISPDRYYGYTF. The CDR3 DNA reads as TGTGCCATCAGTCCCGACAGGTACTATGGCTACACCTTC.

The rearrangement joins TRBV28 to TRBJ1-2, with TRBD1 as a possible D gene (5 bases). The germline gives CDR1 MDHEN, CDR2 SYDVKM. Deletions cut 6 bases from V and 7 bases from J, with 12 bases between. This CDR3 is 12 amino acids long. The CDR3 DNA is TGTGCCAGCAGCACCAGGGCGGTTGGCTACACCTTC. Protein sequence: CASSTRAVGYTF.

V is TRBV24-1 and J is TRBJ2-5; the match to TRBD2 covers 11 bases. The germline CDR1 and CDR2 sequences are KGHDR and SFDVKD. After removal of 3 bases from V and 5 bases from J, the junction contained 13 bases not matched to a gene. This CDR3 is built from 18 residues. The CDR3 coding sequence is TGTGCCACCAGTGATCCCCCGGGACTAGCGGACACCCCGGAGACCCAGTACTTC. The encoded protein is CATSDPPGLADTPETQYF.

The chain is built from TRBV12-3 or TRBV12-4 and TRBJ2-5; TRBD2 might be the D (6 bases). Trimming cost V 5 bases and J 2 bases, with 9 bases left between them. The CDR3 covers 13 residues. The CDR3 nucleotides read TGTGCCAGCAGTGGGACTTCACAAGAGACCCAGTACTTC. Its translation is CASSGTSQETQYF.

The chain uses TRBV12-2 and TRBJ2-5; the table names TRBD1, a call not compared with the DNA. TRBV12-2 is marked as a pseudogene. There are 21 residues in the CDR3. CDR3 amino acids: CASRLARGRATDRGGRETQYF. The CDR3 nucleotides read TGTGCAAGTCGCTTAGCGCGTGGGAGGGCTACGGACAGGGGAGGTCGAGAGACCCAGTACTTC.

CDR3 sequence (DNA): TGTGCCAGCAGTCCACGGACAGGTCGCCGCTCCTACGAGCAGTACTTC. Translated: CASSPRTGRRSYEQYF. The V and J genes are TRBV27 and TRBJ2-7, with TRBD1 identical over 7 bases. V dropped 5 bases and J dropped 0; count of bases not matched to a gene: 10. There are 16 residues in the CDR3. Germline CDR1 reads MNHEY; CDR2 reads SMNVEV (reference sequence).

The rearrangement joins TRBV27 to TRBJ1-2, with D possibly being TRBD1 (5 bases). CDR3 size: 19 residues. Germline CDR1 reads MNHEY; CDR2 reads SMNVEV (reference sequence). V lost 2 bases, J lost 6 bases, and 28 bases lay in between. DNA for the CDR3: TGTGCCAGCAGTTTAACGGCCGGCCGGGTAGAGGGGACTAAGGATGGCTACACCTTC. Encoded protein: CASSLTAGRVEGTKDGYTF.

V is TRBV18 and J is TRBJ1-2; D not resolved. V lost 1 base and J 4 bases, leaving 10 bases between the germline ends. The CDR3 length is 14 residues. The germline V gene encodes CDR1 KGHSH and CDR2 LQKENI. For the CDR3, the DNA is TGTGCCAGCTCACCACTGGAACAGCCCTATGGCTACACCTTC. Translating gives CASSPLEQPYGYTF.

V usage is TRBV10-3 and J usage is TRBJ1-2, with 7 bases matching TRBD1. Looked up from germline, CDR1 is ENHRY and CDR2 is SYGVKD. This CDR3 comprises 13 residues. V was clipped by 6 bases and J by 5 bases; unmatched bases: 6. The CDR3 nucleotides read TGTGCCATCAGAGAAGACAGGGAATATGGCTACACCTTC. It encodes CAIREDREYGYTF.

The CDR3 DNA is TGTGCCAGCAGCCAACGGGGGGATGGCACTGAAGCTTTCTTT. It codes for CASSQRGDGTEAFF. The chain employs TRBV16 and TRBJ1-1, with TRBD1 as a possible D gene (5 bases). Germline loops: CDR1 KGHSY, CDR2 FQNENV. The V and J ends lost 2 bases and 4 bases respectively, with 11 bases between them. The CDR3 is made up of 14 amino acids.

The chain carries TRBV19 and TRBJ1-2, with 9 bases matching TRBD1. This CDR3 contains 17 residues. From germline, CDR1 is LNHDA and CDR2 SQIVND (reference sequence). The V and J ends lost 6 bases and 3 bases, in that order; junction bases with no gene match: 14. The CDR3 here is CASSPRDYRGLYYGYTF. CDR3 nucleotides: TGTGCCAGTAGCCCACGAGATTACAGGGGGCTATACTATGGCTACACCTTC.

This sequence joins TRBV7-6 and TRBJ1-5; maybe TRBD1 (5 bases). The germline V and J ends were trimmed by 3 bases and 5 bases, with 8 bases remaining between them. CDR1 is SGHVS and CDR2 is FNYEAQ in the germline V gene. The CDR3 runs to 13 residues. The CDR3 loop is CASSLGGDQPQHF. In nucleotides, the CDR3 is TGTGCCAGCAGCTTGGGGGGGGATCAGCCCCAGCATTTT.

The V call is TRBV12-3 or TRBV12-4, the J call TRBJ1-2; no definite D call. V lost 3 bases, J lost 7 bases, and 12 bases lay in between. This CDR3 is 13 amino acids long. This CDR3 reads CASSFMSGVGYTF. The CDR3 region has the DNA TGTGCCAGCAGTTTCATGTCAGGCGTTGGCTACACCTTC.

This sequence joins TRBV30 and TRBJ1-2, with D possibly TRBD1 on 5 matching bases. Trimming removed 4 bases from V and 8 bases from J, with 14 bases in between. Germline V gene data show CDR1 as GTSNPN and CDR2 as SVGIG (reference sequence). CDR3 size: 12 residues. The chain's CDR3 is CAWNDGQGGYTF. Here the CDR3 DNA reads TGTGCCTGGAATGACGGACAAGGAGGCTACACCTTC.

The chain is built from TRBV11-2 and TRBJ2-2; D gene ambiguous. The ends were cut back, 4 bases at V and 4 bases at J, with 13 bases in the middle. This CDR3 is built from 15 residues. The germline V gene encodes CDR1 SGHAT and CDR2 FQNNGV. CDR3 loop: CASSSPALSTGELFF. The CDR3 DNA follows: TGTGCCAGCAGCTCCCCCGCGTTGAGCACCGGGGAGCTGTTTTTT.

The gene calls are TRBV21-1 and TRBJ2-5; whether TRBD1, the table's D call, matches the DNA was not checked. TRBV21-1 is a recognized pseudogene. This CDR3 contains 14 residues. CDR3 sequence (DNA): TGTGCCAGCAGCGACCGCAGGGGGTCCTGGACCCAGTACTTC. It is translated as CASSDRRGSWTQYF.

Here the CDR3 reads CASSPRGTGISNYGYTF. CDR3 coding DNA: TGTGCCAGCTCGCCCCGAGGGACAGGGATTTCTAACTATGGCTACACCTTC. This chain joins TRBV18 and TRBJ1-2; TRBD1 aligns across 9 bases. V lost 6 bases to trimming and J lost 0 bases; unmatched junction nucleotides: 11. The CDR3 loop spans 17 amino acids. Looked up from germline, CDR1 is KGHSH and CDR2 is LQKENI.

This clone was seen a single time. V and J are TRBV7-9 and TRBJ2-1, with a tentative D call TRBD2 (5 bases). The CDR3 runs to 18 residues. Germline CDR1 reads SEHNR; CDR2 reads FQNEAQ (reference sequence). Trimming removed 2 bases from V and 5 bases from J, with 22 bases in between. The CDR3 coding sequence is TGTGCCAGCAGCTTATTAACTAGGTCCGGCGGCGGAAACAATGAGCAGTTCTTC. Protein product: CASSLLTRSGGGNNEQFF.

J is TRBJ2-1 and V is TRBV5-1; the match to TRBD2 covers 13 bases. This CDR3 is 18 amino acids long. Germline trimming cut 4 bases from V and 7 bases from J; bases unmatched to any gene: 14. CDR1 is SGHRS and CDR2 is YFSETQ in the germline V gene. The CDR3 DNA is TGCGCCAGCAGCCAATTAGGACTAGCGGGAGTTGGAAGGAATGAGCAGTTCTTC. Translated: CASSQLGLAGVGRNEQFF.

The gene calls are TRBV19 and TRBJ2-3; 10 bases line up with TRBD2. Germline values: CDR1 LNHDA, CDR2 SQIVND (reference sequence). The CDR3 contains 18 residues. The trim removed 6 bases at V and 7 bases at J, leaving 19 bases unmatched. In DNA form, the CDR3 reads TGTGCCAGTAGGGAGCGGGAGGGCCAACGTCAGATCAAAAATACGCAGTATTTT. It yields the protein CASREREGQRQIKNTQYF.

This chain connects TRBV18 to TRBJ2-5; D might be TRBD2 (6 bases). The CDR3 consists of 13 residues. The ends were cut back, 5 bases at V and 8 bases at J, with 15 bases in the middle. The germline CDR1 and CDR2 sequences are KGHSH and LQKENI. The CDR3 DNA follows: TGTGCCAGCTCATCCCCGGGGGAGTCAACCCAGTACTTC. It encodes CASSSPGESTQYF.

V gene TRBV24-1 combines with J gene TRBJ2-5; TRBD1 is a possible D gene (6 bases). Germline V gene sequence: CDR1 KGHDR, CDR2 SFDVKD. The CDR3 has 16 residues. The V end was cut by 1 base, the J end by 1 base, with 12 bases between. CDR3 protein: CATSDFSTGLQETQYF. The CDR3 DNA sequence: TGTGCCACCAGTGATTTTTCCACAGGGCTCCAAGAGACCCAGTACTTC.

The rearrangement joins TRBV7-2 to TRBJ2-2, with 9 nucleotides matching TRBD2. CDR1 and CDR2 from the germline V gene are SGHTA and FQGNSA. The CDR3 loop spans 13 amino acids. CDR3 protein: CVQTSGYTGELFF. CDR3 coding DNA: TGTGTTCAGACTAGCGGCTACACCGGGGAGCTGTTTTTT. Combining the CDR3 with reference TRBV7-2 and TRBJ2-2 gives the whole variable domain GAGVSQSPSNKVTEKGKDVELRCDPISGHTALYWYRQSLGQGLEFLIYFQGNSAPDKSGLPSDRFSAERTGGSVSTLTIQRTQQEDSAVYLCVQTSGYTGELFFGEGSRLTVL.